This TCR beta chain derives from a study of T cell responses to AZD1222 COVID-19 vaccine. Across the study: Second doses at about 4 or about 12 weeks were pooled. General study points: The span of vaccine-associated CD4 TCRs extended across spike, with dominance at 160-218 and 743-854. It was only after the peak T cell response that any repertoires were sampled. Spike-specific TCR breadth and depth grew following two AZD1222 doses.

The data were produced by immunoSEQ multiplex PCR, yet TCRdb's version contains in-frame clones alone and is incomplete. The sample lists roughly 100,000 clones; around 90% were seen once. This CDR3 is built from 13 residues. Germline V gene lookup returns CDR1 SGHDT and CDR2 YYEEEE. V was cut by 6 bases and J by 4 bases, with 14 bases left in between. A word on this clone: The antigen remains unidentified.

This chain links TRBV5-6 with TRBJ2-7; D unclear. The specimen was peripheral blood, collected on day 0 of AZD1222 vaccination. This sequence was found in an adult in good health. The CDR3 protein is CASTRGADYEQYF. The CDR3 DNA follows: TGTGCCAGCACTCGAGGAGCAGATTACGAGCAGTACTTC.